This is a list of T cell receptor beta chains from one sample in a study of blood T cell repertoires in COVID-19. Repertoires were generated with immunoSEQ multiplex PCR, while TCRdb's copy carries only in-frame clones and drops some. The sample has over 150,000 clones, roughly 84% seen once. The specimen was peripheral blood. The receptor set was obtained from a man aged 50 to 59 with active or convalescent COVID-19. Both conserved end residues are part of each CDR3. The D gene is left open where the match is weak. Expanded clones get a size class; other rows say once, few or many, or leave the size out.

>-|-|TRBV3-1/TRBV3-2|TRBJ1-2
TGTGCCAGCAGCCTTTCTTCCGGAGGCTTATATGGCTACACCTTC
CASSLSSGGLYGYTF
>-|TRBD1|TRBV7-9|TRBJ2-5
TGTGCCAGCAGCTTAGTGGGACAGACTCCCCTTCGGGAGACCCAGTACTTC
CASSLVGQTPLRETQYF
>-|TRBD2|TRBV11-3|TRBJ2-7
TGTGCCAGCAGCCACCCAGGCCGAGCGGGACTCTACGAGCAGTACTTC
CASSHPGRAGLYEQYF
>-|-|TRBV4-3|TRBJ1-6
TGCGCCAGCAGCCAACAACCTACTAATAATTCACCCCTCCACTTT
CASSQQPTNNSPLHF
>-|-|TRBV18|TRBJ1-6
TGTGCCAGCTCACCGGCGGGGGCTCATTCACCCCTCCACTTT
CASSPAGAHSPLHF
>-|-|TRBV24-1|TRBJ2-7
TGTGCCACCAGTGATCCCGGGAACCACGAGCAGTACTTC
CATSDPGNHEQYF
>-|-|TRBV7-8|TRBJ2-1
TGTGCCAGCAGCGCCCGGGAGTCGAGCTCCTACAATGAGCAGTTCTTC
CASSARESSSYNEQFF
>-|-|TRBV2|TRBJ2-7
TGTGCCAGCAGCTACTCCTACGAGCAGTACTTC
CASSYSYEQYF
>-|-|TRBV4-3|TRBJ2-2
TGCGCCAGCGCCCGCGAGTCGAGCACCGGGGAGCTGTTTTTT
CASARESSTGELFF
>-|-|TRBV18|TRBJ2-1
TGTGCCAGCTCACCGGTAGTTGTTGGCGGGTCCGATCACAATGAGCAGTTCTTC
CASSPVVVGGSDHNEQFF
>-|-|TRBV21-1|TRBJ1-5
TGTGCCAGCAGCAAAGGTTACATCCGGGATAATCAGCCCCAGCATTTT
CASSKGYIRDNQPQHF
>-|TRBD2|TRBV20-1|TRBJ2-3
TGCAGTGCTAGTAGTTTGCGGGAGGGCCCAGATACGCAGTATTTT
CSASSLREGPDTQYF
>-|TRBD2|TRBV2|TRBJ2-1
TGTGCCAGCAGTCCCCTACTAGCGGGGGGTGAGCAGTTCTTC
CASSPLLAGGEQFF
>-|TRBD1|TRBV18|TRBJ2-5
TGTGCCAGCTCACTAAGACAGGGCCAAGAGACCCAGTACTTC
CASSLRQGQETQYF
>-|-|TRBV7-2|TRBJ1-2
TGTGCCAGCAGCTTAGCGAGGACAGCCTATGGCTACACCTTC
CASSLARTAYGYTF
>-|TRBD2|TRBV5-4|TRBJ2-5
TGTGCCAGCAGCACAGCGGTCAGCGGGGCCCAAGAGACCCAGTACTTC
CASSTAVSGAQETQYF
>once|-|TRBV9|TRBJ1-6
TGTGCCAGCAGCCGTGGGCCCAATAATTCACCCCTCCACTTT
CASSRGPNNSPLHF
>-|-|TRBV19|TRBJ2-4
TGTGCCAGTAGTCCCCGGACAGTAGCCAAAAACATTCAGTACTTC
CASSPRTVAKNIQYF
>-|-|TRBV5-1|TRBJ1-1
TGCGCCAGCAGCTTGGACAGGGCGGCGACTGAAGCTTTCTTT
CASSLDRAATEAFF
>-|-|TRBV7-2|TRBJ1-1
TGTGCCAGCAGCTCCATGGGCCGATACACTGAAGCTTTCTTT
CASSSMGRYTEAFF
>-|-|TRBV7-2|TRBJ2-3
TGTGCCAGCAGCTGGTGGGGCCAAAACACAGATACGCAGTATTTT
CASSWWGQNTDTQYF
>-|-|TRBV6-1|TRBJ1-6
TGTGCCAGCAGTGAAGCAAGACAGGCGCTATATAATTCACCCCTCCACTTT
CASSEARQALYNSPLHF
>-|TRBD2|TRBV19|TRBJ2-3
TGTGCCAGTAGTATGGGACTAGCGGCCGGTAGCACAGATACGCAGTATTTT
CASSMGLAAGSTDTQYF
>few|TRBD1|TRBV9|TRBJ1-2
TGTGCCAGCAGCGTAACAGGGGGAGACTATGGCTACACCTTC
CASSVTGGDYGYTF
>-|-|TRBV24-1|TRBJ1-1
TGTGCCACCAGTGATTGGGCTCGGACTGAAGCTTTCTTT
CATSDWARTEAFF
>medium-sized|-|TRBV9|TRBJ2-3
TGTGCCAGCAGCTCCTGGACAGCCTCCACAGATACGCAGTATTTT
CASSSWTASTDTQYF
>-|-|TRBV29-1|TRBJ2-1
TGCAGCGTTGAGGGGCTTAAATTTGACAATGAGCAGTTCTTC
CSVEGLKFDNEQFF
>-|TRBD2|TRBV5-8|TRBJ2-1
TGTGCCAGCAGCTTGAGAGCGGGAGTGGGGGGCGGCAATGAGCAGTTCTTC
CASSLRAGVGGGNEQFF
>once|-|TRBV3-1/TRBV3-2|TRBJ2-1
TGTGCCAGCAGCCAAGGGGCGGGCCAAATCTACAATGAGCAGTTCTTC
CASSQGAGQIYNEQFF
>-|-|TRBV4-2|TRBJ2-1
TGTGCCAGCAGCCAAGATGTACAGCAGCGGTCTTACAATGAGCAGTTCTTC
CASSQDVQQRSYNEQFF
>-|-|TRBV6-5|TRBJ1-2
TGTGCCAGCACCCAAGTGGCAGCGTATGGCTACACCTTC
CASTQVAAYGYTF
>-|TRBD1|TRBV6-5|TRBJ1-6
TGTGCCAGCAGGCAGACAGGGCGCAATTCACCCCTCCACTTT
CASRQTGRNSPLHF
>-|TRBD1|TRBV19|TRBJ1-1
TGTGCCAGTAGAACCGGACAGGGGATGGCGAACACTGAAGCTTTCTTT
CASRTGQGMANTEAFF
>-|-|TRBV9|TRBJ1-2
TGTGCCAGCAGCGTAGTGGGGGGGCGTCCCCTGAACGGCTACACCTTC
CASSVVGGRPLNGYTF
>few|-|TRBV10-1|TRBJ1-6
TGCGCCAGCAGTATAAGGGGCTCCTATAATTCACCCCTCCACTTT
CASSIRGSYNSPLHF
>-|-|TRBV9|TRBJ1-2
TGTGCCAGCAGCGTAGGAGCGGAAAACTATGGCTACACCTTC
CASSVGAENYGYTF
>-|-|TRBV19|TRBJ1-5
TGTGCCAGTAGTTATGTAGTGAGACACAATCAGCCCCAGCATTTT
CASSYVVRHNQPQHF
>-|TRBD1|TRBV6-6|TRBJ2-5
TGTGCCAGCAGTACGCTTCGACAGGGGGCAAAGGAGACCCAGTACTTC
CASSTLRQGAKETQYF
>-|-|TRBV6-5|TRBJ2-7
TGTGCCAGCAGTCCCGTGGGGGGCTACGAGCAGTACTTC
CASSPVGGYEQYF
>-|-|TRBV7-9|TRBJ2-5
TGTGCCAGCAGCTTAGCCCGGGAGACCCAGTACTTC
CASSLARETQYF
>-|-|TRBV3-1/TRBV3-2|TRBJ1-1
TGTGCCAGCAGCCAAGATGCCAGGAACACTGAAGCTTTCTTT
CASSQDARNTEAFF
>-|-|TRBV10-2|TRBJ2-5
TGCGCCAGCACCTCTCAAGAGACCCAGTACTTC
CASTSQETQYF